This passage covers 14 T cell receptor beta chains from one sample sequenced in a study of blood T cell repertoires in COVID-19. Measured with immunoSEQ multiplex PCR; TCRdb has only the in-frame clones, and not every one. The sample lists under 200,000 clones, about 88% seen once, with around 2% in the top ten. Specimen: peripheral blood. Source of these receptors: a man aged 50 to 60 who had recovered from COVID-19.

V is TRBV27 and J is TRBJ2-5; D may be TRBD2 (7 bases). V dropped 8 bases and J dropped 4 bases, with 23 bases sitting between them. The germline CDR1 and CDR2 sequences are MNHEY and SMNVEV (reference sequence). The CDR3 consists of 16 residues. CDR3 sequence: CASGWVWGGGRETQYF. CDR3 nucleotide sequence: TGTGCCAGCGGCTGGGTATGGGGGGGCGGGCGAGAGACCCAGTACTTC.

V and J are TRBV29-1 and TRBJ1-2, with 7 bases that match TRBD1. CDR1 is SQVTM, CDR2 ANQGSEA, per germline. V shed 4 bases and J 4 bases; nucleotides not matched to a gene: 9. The CDR3 totals 14 residues. The CDR3 here is CSVAETGKGYGYTF. The CDR3 nucleotides are TGCAGCGTTGCGGAGACAGGGAAAGGCTATGGCTACACCTTC.

V gene TRBV10-3 combines with J gene TRBJ1-1; 7 nucleotides line up with TRBD1. Germline-derived CDR1 and CDR2 are ENHRY and SYGVKD. This CDR3 region has 14 residues. After removal of 2 bases from V and 5 bases from J, the junction contained 5 bases not matched to a gene. Written as DNA, the CDR3 is TGTGCCATCAGTGAGCAGGGGGGAGTGACTGAAGCTTTCTTT. The encoded protein is CAISEQGGVTEAFF.

The chain recombines TRBV6-5 with TRBJ1-2; 10 nucleotides align to TRBD1. Trimming removed 0 bases from V and 9 bases from J; junction bases left unmatched: 7. CDR3 length: 15 amino acids. Germline CDR1 MNHEY, CDR2 SVGAGI. In DNA, the CDR3 is TGTGCCAGCAGTTACTCGACAGGGGGCGCAAGGAGCTACACCTTC. This sequence encodes CASSYSTGGARSYTF.

The chain is built from TRBV7-3 and TRBJ1-2, with D unresolved. There are 14 residues in the CDR3. V gave up 4 bases and J gave up 2 bases, with 11 bases separating them. Germline CDR1 is SGHTA and CDR2 is FQGTGA. The CDR3 loop is CASSSPGSNYGYTF. CDR3 bases: TGTGCCAGCAGCTCACCAGGTTCGAACTATGGCTACACCTTC.

The chain carries TRBV6-2 or TRBV6-3 and TRBJ2-3; the match to TRBD1 covers 7 bases. CDR3 size: 17 residues. Germline loops: CDR1 MNHEY, CDR2 SVGEGT. Germline trimming cut 0 bases from V and 4 bases from J; bases unmatched to any gene: 10. The CDR3 DNA sequence: TGTGCCAGCAGTTACTCGAGTAGGGGGCCGGCTCCAGATACGCAGTATTTT. Protein: CASSYSSRGPAPDTQYF.

V gene TRBV7-2 combines with J gene TRBJ2-4, with 11 positions matching TRBD1. Unmatched junction bases numbered 5, after V lost 7 bases and J lost 0 bases. The CDR3 consists of 16 residues. CDR1 SGHTA and CDR2 FQGNSA come from the germline V gene. The CDR3 nucleotides read TGTGCCAGCAACCCGGGACAGGGGGAAGCCAAAAACATTCAGTACTTC. Its protein is CASNPGQGEAKNIQYF.

This chain connects TRBV19 to TRBJ2-5; a possible D gene is TRBD2 (6 bases). With 1 base removed from V and 2 bases from J, the gap between germline ends came to 17 bases. The length of the CDR3 is 17 residues. The germline gives CDR1 LNHDA, CDR2 SQIVND (reference sequence). DNA of the CDR3: TGTGCCAGTAGTATAGTCTTTAGCGGCAGACGGCAAGAGACCCAGTACTTC. Residues: CASSIVFSGRRQETQYF.

The V gene is TRBV2, the J gene TRBJ2-7; TRBD1 aligns across 10 bases. V was clipped by 2 bases and J by 3 bases; unmatched bases: 4. Per germline, CDR1 SNHLY and CDR2 FYNNEI. This CDR3 is 15 amino acids long. In DNA, the CDR3 is TGTGCCAGCAGTGAATATGGGACAGGGGTCTACGAGCAGTACTTC. Protein: CASSEYGTGVYEQYF. Full variable domain (missing parts from reference TRBV2 and TRBJ2-7): EPEVTQTPSHQVTQMGQEVILRCVPISNHLYFYWYRQILGQKVEFLVSFYNNEISEKSEIFDDQFSVERPDGSNFTLKIRSTKLEDSAMYFCASSEYGTGVYEQYFGPGTRLTVT.

The CDR3 protein is CASSSTGAYTF. As DNA, the CDR3 is TGTGCCAGCAGTTCCACAGGGGCCTACACCTTC. The chain has TRBV2 and TRBJ1-2, with 7 bases that match TRBD1. The V gene's germline CDR1 is SNHLY and CDR2 FYNNEI. The CDR3 spans 11 residues. V gave up 5 bases and J gave up 10 bases; unmatched junction bases: 4.

The J gene is TRBJ2-7, the V gene TRBV7-9, with D possibly being TRBD2 (5 bases). Germline V gene sequence: CDR1 SEHNR, CDR2 FQNEAQ (reference sequence). This CDR3 region has 15 residues. V shed 6 bases and J shed 2 bases, with 17 bases lying between them. The CDR3 reads CASSVGKLSPYEQYF. CDR3 in DNA: TGTGCCAGCAGTGTCGGGAAGCTGAGCCCCTACGAGCAGTACTTC.

The gene calls are TRBV27 and TRBJ2-2; TRBD2 is a possible D gene (5 bases). V lost 0 bases and J 7 bases, leaving 9 bases between the germline ends. The CDR3 length is 14 residues. CDR1 is MNHEY and CDR2 is SMNVEV in the germline V gene (reference sequence). The CDR3 sequence: CASSLSPGSGELFF. In nucleotides, the CDR3 is TGTGCCAGCAGTTTATCGCCGGGGAGCGGGGAGCTGTTTTTT.

CDR3 sequence reads: CASSLTGNEQYF. The CDR3 DNA reads TGTGCCAGCAGCCTGACAGGGAACGAGCAGTACTTC. The chain employs TRBV28 and TRBJ2-7; 7 bases are a match to TRBD1. After removal of 6 bases from V and 5 bases from J, the junction contained 4 bases not matched to a gene. This CDR3 comprises 12 residues. Germline CDR1 is MDHEN and CDR2 is SYDVKM.

This clone was found once. The rearrangement links TRBV4-3 to TRBJ1-3; D remains unclear. V gave up 0 bases and J gave up 2 bases, with 11 bases separating them. Germline CDR1 LGHNA, CDR2 YSLEER. The CDR3 totals 16 residues. The CDR3 region is CASSQDAAAAGNTIYF. The CDR3 region has the DNA TGCGCCAGCAGCCAAGACGCGGCGGCAGCTGGAAACACCATATATTTT.